Below are 32 T cell receptor beta chains sequenced from a single sample in a study of shared clonotypes between healthy human individuals. Some clones are missing from TCRdb's copy, which holds only in-frame ones; the method was immunoSEQ multiplex PCR. The sample shows around 1 million clones, over 75% of them seen only once. Source material: memory CD4+ T cells sorted from blood. The sample's subset: CD45RA-negative fraction. All receptors come from a man between 18 and 35 years old in good health.

This chain uses TRBV18 with TRBJ1-5; D unclear. This CDR3 has 13 amino acids. Germline CDR1 and CDR2: KGHSH and LQKENI. V dropped 1 base and J dropped 6 bases, with 7 bases sitting between them. CDR3 sequence reads: CASSPLVAQPQHF. CDR3 nucleotide sequence: TGTGCCAGCTCACCACTGGTGGCTCAGCCCCAGCATTTT.

The chain is built from TRBV27 and TRBJ2-7; a possible D gene is TRBD1 (6 bases). The CDR3 runs to 14 residues. Germline CDR1 and CDR2: MNHEY and SMNVEV (reference sequence). V lost 2 bases, J lost 1 base, and 9 bases lay in between. CDR3 protein: CASSLLTGSYEQYF. The CDR3 nucleotides read TGTGCCAGCAGTTTACTCACAGGGTCCTACGAGCAGTACTTC.

The chain joins TRBV19 to TRBJ1-1, with D possibly being TRBD1 (5 bases). CDR3 length: 13 residues. V lost 7 bases and J lost 8, with 17 bases in between. Germline CDR1 LNHDA, CDR2 SQIVND (reference sequence). This chain's CDR3 is CASNPTVGPEAFF. The CDR3 region has the DNA TGTGCCAGTAATCCGACGGTGGGGCCGGAAGCTTTCTTT.

The rearrangement uses TRBV30 and TRBJ1-1, with D uncertain. Deletions cut 3 bases from V and 3 bases from J, with 11 bases between. The CDR3 loop spans 13 amino acids. Germline assignment: CDR1 GTSNPN and CDR2 SVGIG (reference sequence). CDR3 in DNA: TGTGCCTGGAGGAACCAACCAGACACTGAAGCTTTCTTT. It encodes CAWRNQPDTEAFF. Variable domain in full (rest from reference TRBV30 and TRBJ1-1): SQTIHQWPATLVQPVGSPLSLECTVEGTSNPNLYWYRQAAGRGLQLLFYSVGIGQISSEVPQNLSASRPQDRQFILSSKKLLLSDSGFYLCAWRNQPDTEAFFGQGTRLTVV.

This clone is medium-sized (0.01 to 0.1%) within its sample. This sample includes further DNA sequences coding for the same CDR3. The V gene is TRBV5-3, the J gene TRBJ1-6; the D is unclear. TRBV5-3 is an open reading frame whose function is uncertain. The V gene lost 4 bases and the J gene lost 17 bases, with 19 bases spanning the gap. The CDR3 consists of 13 residues. The CDR3 coding sequence is TGTGCCAGAAGCCGCCCCGTGCGGGGAAGGGTCCACTTT. It specifies CARSRPVRGRVHF.

The V and J genes are TRBV10-3 and TRBJ1-3, with 9 bases fitting TRBD1. V lost 3 bases and J lost 8; bases outside the gene matches: 8. The CDR3 covers 15 residues. CDR1 and CDR2 (germline): ENHRY, SYGVKD. The DNA for the CDR3 is TGTGCCATCAGTGAAGGGGACAGGGCCGCGGACACCATATATTTT. It encodes CAISEGDRAADTIYF.

This clone showed up just once. This rearrangement joins TRBV5-6 to TRBJ2-4; 8 bases are shared with TRBD1. V shed 4 bases and J 5 bases; nucleotides not matched to a gene: 5. The CDR3 extends over 14 amino acids. CDR1 and CDR2 (germline): SGHDT, YYEEEE. The DNA of the CDR3 is TGTGCCAGCAGCATATACAGGGGGGAAAACATTCAGTACTTC. Encoded protein: CASSIYRGENIQYF. Complete variable domain (other parts from reference TRBV5-6 and TRBJ2-4): DAGVTQSPTHLIKTRGQQVTLRCSPKSGHDTVSWYQQALGQGPQFIFQYYEEEERQRGNFPDRFSGHQFPNYSSELNVNALLLGDSALYLCASSIYRGENIQYFGAGTRLSVL.

In its sample, this clone was seen once. The chain has TRBV6-6 and TRBJ1-1; D perhaps matches TRBD1 (6 bases). V was pared by 2 bases and J by 6 bases, with 13 bases between. The CDR3 extends over 14 amino acids. CDR1 MNHNY and CDR2 SVGAGI come from the germline V gene (reference sequence). The chain's CDR3 is CASSYMGAGAEAFF. For the CDR3, the DNA is TGTGCCAGCAGTTACATGGGGGCTGGGGCTGAAGCTTTCTTT.

CDR3 region: CASSLAAGRHYGYTF. The CDR3 nucleotides are TGTGCCAGCAGCTTAGCCGCAGGACGGCATTATGGCTACACCTTC. V usage is TRBV7-8 and J usage is TRBJ1-2; D not certain. Trimming cost V 0 bases and J 5 bases, with 13 bases left between them. This CDR3 contains 15 residues. The germline V gene encodes CDR1 SGHVS and CDR2 FQNEAQ.

This clone was picked up a small number of times. CDR3 sequence: CASSSDPPPDTQYF. CDR3 nucleotide sequence: TGTGCCAGCAGCTCTGACCCTCCCCCAGATACGCAGTATTTT. The rearrangement links TRBV7-9 to TRBJ2-3, with D hard to call. CDR3 size: 14 residues. Per the germline V gene, CDR1 is SEHNR and CDR2 is FQNEAQ (reference sequence). V lost 4 bases and J 4 bases, leaving 12 bases between the germline ends.

The chain has TRBV28 and TRBJ1-2; D call uncertain. Looked up from germline, CDR1 is MDHEN and CDR2 is SYDVKM. Trimming took 3 bases from V and 10 from J, leaving 18 bases between them. The CDR3 is 14 amino acids. For the CDR3, the DNA is TGTGCCAGCAGTTTCTCGGGCCTCTTAAGAGACTACACCTTC. Amino acid sequence: CASSFSGLLRDYTF.

The chain couples TRBV5-4 to TRBJ1-3; D possibly corresponds to TRBD1 (5 bases). The CDR3 length is 15 residues. Trimming removed 4 bases from V and 4 bases from J, with 15 bases in between. Germline V gene lookup returns CDR1 SGHNT and CDR2 YYREEE (reference sequence). The CDR3 is CASSPSGGAGNTIYF. The CDR3, as DNA: TGTGCCAGCAGCCCATCCGGAGGGGCAGGAAACACCATATATTTT. The full variable domain, in which reference TRBV5-4 and TRBJ1-3 provide the parts outside the CDR3, is ETGVTQSPTHLIKTRGQQVTLRCSSQSGHNTVSWYQQALGQGPQFIFQYYREEENGRGNFPPRFSGLQFPNYSSELNVNALELDDSALYLCASSPSGGAGNTIYFGEGSWLTVV.

As to this clone: Other nucleotide sequences from this sample produce the same CDR3. The V call is TRBV18, the J call TRBJ2-2; D is unclear. V gave up 3 bases and J gave up 3 bases, with 5 bases separating them. CDR3 length: 13 residues. Germline CDR1 reads KGHSH; CDR2 reads LQKENI. This chain's CDR3 is CASSPQYTGELFF. In DNA form, the CDR3 reads TGTGCCAGCTCACCCCAATACACCGGGGAGCTGTTTTTT.

The chain couples TRBV27 to TRBJ1-2, with D hard to call. Germline-derived CDR1 and CDR2 are MNHEY and SMNVEV (reference sequence). The CDR3 totals 14 residues. With 4 bases removed from V and 5 bases from J, the gap between germline ends came to 14 bases. The CDR3 is CASSSRTLGYGYTF. The CDR3 region has the DNA TGTGCCAGCAGTTCCAGGACGCTTGGGTATGGCTACACCTTC.

This chain joins TRBV11-3 and TRBJ2-5; 10 bases are a match to TRBD2. From germline, CDR1 is SGHNT and CDR2 YENEEA. V shed 4 bases, J shed 1 base, and the junction held 6 bases outside the gene matches. The CDR3 has 16 residues. CDR3 in DNA: TGTGCCAGCAGCTCGAGGACTAGCGGACTCCAAGAGACCCAGTACTTC. It specifies CASSSRTSGLQETQYF.

This clone is a singleton in its sample. The chain carries TRBV21-1 and TRBJ2-7. TRBV21-1 constitutes a pseudogene. CDR3 length: 16 amino acids. The CDR3 here is CASAVRGRNSSYEQYF. For the CDR3, the DNA is TGTGCCAGCGCAGTGAGGGGCAGGAACAGCTCCTACGAGCAGTACTTC.

The V gene is TRBV23-1, the J gene TRBJ1-6; D not certain. TRBV23-1 is treated as an ORF (open reading frame) with a function not yet certain. The CDR3 has 16 amino acids. V lost 7 bases and J lost 3, with 16 bases in between. The CDR3 sequence is CASTALRVSYNSPLHF. As DNA, the CDR3 is TGCGCCAGCACGGCCTTGAGGGTGAGCTATAATTCACCCCTCCACTTT.

J is TRBJ2-3 and V is TRBV11-3; 7 bases are a match to TRBD2. CDR1 SGHNT and CDR2 YENEEA come from the germline V gene. This CDR3 is 14 amino acids long. V was clipped by 1 base and J by 12 bases; unmatched bases: 10. The CDR3 region is CASSLGKGREIQYF. The DNA for the CDR3 is TGTGCCAGCAGCTTAGGAAAAGGGCGGGAGATCCAGTATTTT.

This clone was detected a few times. CDR3: CASSVGSDPSLYEQYF. Written as DNA, the CDR3 is TGTGCCAGCAGCGTAGGGTCAGACCCATCTCTCTACGAGCAGTACTTC. This sequence joins TRBV9 and TRBJ2-7; D not resolved. CDR3 length equals 16 residues. From germline, CDR1 is SGDLS and CDR2 YYNGEE. The V end lost 0 bases, the J end lost 3 bases, and 16 bases lay between the germline ends.

This clone was counted between two and nine times. The rearrangement joins TRBV6-6 to TRBJ2-6; D not certain. Trimming took 7 bases from V and 5 from J, leaving 15 bases between them. The CDR3 spans 15 residues. The V gene's germline CDR1 is MNHNY and CDR2 SVGAGI (reference sequence). For the CDR3, the DNA is TGTGCCAGCACCCCCCTTGGGGATCGGGCCAACGTCCTGACTTTC. Protein: CASTPLGDRANVLTF.

The chain carries TRBV19 and TRBJ2-6; 7 bases are a match to TRBD1. Germline V CDR1 and CDR2: LNHDA, SQIVND (reference sequence). CDR3 size: 15 residues. The junction had 10 bases not matched to a gene; V was cut back by 10 bases and J by 4 bases. CDR3 sequence reads: CATLGRGYGANVLTF. The CDR3 bases are TGTGCCACTCTGGGCAGGGGGTACGGGGCCAACGTCCTGACTTTC.

Worth noting for this clone: This could be a read error, since a much larger clone is one nucleotide away. The rearrangement links TRBV11-2 to TRBJ1-1; D is unresolved. V shed 0 bases and J shed 1 base, with 3 bases lying between them. Germline loops: CDR1 SGHAT, CDR2 FQNNGV. CDR3 length equals 13 residues. CDR3 amino acids: CASSLEANTEAFF. CDR3 in DNA: TGTGCCAGCAGCTTAGAGGCGAACACTGAAGCTTTCTTT.

V is TRBV7-2 and J is TRBJ2-5; TRBD2 is a possible D gene (7 bases). The CDR3 has 14 amino acids. The V gene's germline CDR1 is SGHTA and CDR2 FQGNSA. The germline V and J ends were trimmed by 8 bases and 1 base, with 14 bases remaining between them. CDR3 region: CASREGGSQETQYF. The DNA of the CDR3 is TGTGCCAGCCGCGAGGGGGGGAGCCAAGAGACCCAGTACTTC.

This sequence joins TRBV5-1 and TRBJ2-6, with TRBD1 identical over 7 bases. From germline, CDR1 is SGHRS and CDR2 YFSETQ. The CDR3 totals 17 residues. Unmatched junction bases numbered 3, after V lost 0 bases and J lost 0 bases. CDR3 in DNA: TGCGCCAGCAGCTTGGGACAGGGTCTCTCTGGGGCCAACGTCCTGACTTTC. Protein product: CASSLGQGLSGANVLTF.

The chain has TRBV19 and TRBJ1-2; 9 bases are shared with TRBD1. The CDR3 is made up of 14 amino acids. V lost 3 bases, J lost 2 bases, and 1 base stayed unmatched. CDR1 is LNHDA and CDR2 is SQIVND in the germline V gene (reference sequence). CDR3 in amino acids: CASSMGTGNYGYTF. CDR3 DNA: TGTGCCAGTAGTATGGGGACAGGGAACTATGGCTACACCTTC.

The chain uses TRBV18 and TRBJ2-7; 12 bases map to TRBD2. CDR1 KGHSH and CDR2 LQKENI come from the germline V gene. With 6 bases clipped from V and 2 bases from J, the junction kept 2 bases outside the gene matches. The CDR3 totals 14 residues. For the CDR3, the DNA is TGTGCCAGCTCGCGGACTAGCGGGACCTACGAGCAGTACTTC. Its protein product is CASSRTSGTYEQYF.

The chain is built from TRBV5-8 and TRBJ1-5, with 8 bases that match TRBD1. The germline CDR1 and CDR2 sequences are SGHTS and YDEGEE. This CDR3 has 16 residues. The V segment lost 4 bases and the J segment 2 bases; nucleotides outside the gene matches: 8. The CDR3 coding sequence is TGTGCCAGCAGCACCGAGGGGACAGGTCGCAATCAGCCCCAGCATTTT. Translating gives CASSTEGTGRNQPQHF.

The chain carries TRBV7-2 and TRBJ2-3, with D possibly TRBD2 on 5 matching bases. CDR1 and CDR2 (germline): SGHTA, FQGNSA. V was shortened by 6 bases and J by 0 bases, with 13 bases between the two germline ends. The CDR3 loop spans 15 amino acids. The CDR3 region has the DNA TGTGCCAGCAGGCGGGCCCTAACTAGCACAGATACGCAGTATTTT. Amino acid sequence: CASRRALTSTDTQYF.

The chain couples TRBV2 to TRBJ2-5, with 9 bases lining up with TRBD1. The trim removed 6 bases at V and 1 base at J, leaving 6 bases unmatched. CDR1 and CDR2 from the germline V gene are SNHLY and FYNNEI. The CDR3 is made up of 15 amino acids. In nucleotides, the CDR3 is TGTGCCAGCAGCGGCGGACAGGGGCTCCAAGAGACCCAGTACTTC. Translation gives CASSGGQGLQETQYF.

V and J are TRBV6-5 and TRBJ1-3; tentatively, D is TRBD1 (5 bases). The germline V and J ends were trimmed by 2 bases and 3 bases, with 11 bases remaining between them. Germline V gene sequence: CDR1 MNHEY, CDR2 SVGAGI. This CDR3 is built from 15 residues. For the CDR3, the DNA is TGTGCCAGCAGTTACGTGGGGGGTAGTGGAAACACCATATATTTT. The encoded protein is CASSYVGGSGNTIYF.

This clone was seen repeatedly, ten times or more. The chain carries TRBV11-2 and TRBJ2-5; D possibly corresponds to TRBD1 (5 bases). This CDR3 spans 15 amino acids. The germline gives CDR1 SGHAT, CDR2 FQNNGV. The V end was cut by 0 bases, the J end by 1 base, with 9 bases between. For the CDR3, the DNA is TGTGCCAGCAGCTTAGATGGGCAGGGCCAAGAGACCCAGTACTTC. Translated, it gives CASSLDGQGQETQYF. Supplemented by reference TRBV11-2 and TRBJ2-5, the full variable domain reads EAGVAQSPRYKIIEKRQSVAFWCNPISGHATLYWYQQILGQGPKLLIQFQNNGVVDDSQLPKDRFSAERLKGVDSTLKIQPAKLEDSAVYLCASSLDGQGQETQYFGPGTRLLVL.

The chain links TRBV9 to TRBJ2-3; the D is unclear. The CDR3 has 13 residues. V was trimmed by 4 bases and J by 2 bases, leaving 8 bases between them. CDR1 and CDR2 from the germline V gene are SGDLS and YYNGEE. CDR3 residues: CASSRSNTDTQYF. CDR3 nucleotide sequence: TGTGCCAGCAGCCGGTCAAACACAGATACGCAGTATTTT.